The present T cell receptor (beta chain) was sequenced within a study of T cell repertoires in cytomegalovirus infection. Germline CDR1 MGHRA, CDR2 YSYEKL. The CDR3 is made up of 15 amino acids. With regard to this clonotype: Compared with germline, one end of the junction differs, possibly owing to a read error.

TCRdb re-derived calls from the reads in MiXCR, one entry per CDR3 protein. The table includes 100,000 to 150,000 distinct CDR3 sequences, roughly 9% detected once. The rearrangement uses TRBV4-1 and TRBJ1-2; 7 nucleotides align to TRBD1. The TCR originated in a human donor in good health (CMV status not recorded). Some clones in this sample may be carry-over from other donors' samples. Sample: PBMCs. The CDR3 reads CASSQGDREIYGYTF. CDR3 nucleotides: TGTGCCAGCAGCCAAGGAGACAGGGAAATCTATGGCTACACCTTC.